This TCR beta chain was sequenced for a study of blood T cell repertoires in COVID-19. Study background: The origin of the acute and convalescent COVID-19 samples was the United States, Italy and Spain.

In the original processing: Reference gene primer amplification in the assay estimated nucleated cell counts. Repertoires were generated with immunoSEQ multiplex PCR, while TCRdb's copy carries only in-frame clones and drops some. The V and J calls and clone size were taken over from that table, and D and trimming were inferred from the DNA. The profile covers some 150,000 clones, with approximately 84% appearing a single time and about 2.7% taken by the ten largest. CDR1 and CDR2 from the germline V gene are SEHNR and FQNEAQ (reference sequence). The CDR3 extends over 11 amino acids. Trimming cost V 5 bases and J 6 bases, with 8 bases left between them.

The chain uses TRBV7-9 and TRBJ2-7; D is ambiguous. The specimen was peripheral blood. The clonotype comes from a human donor with acute or convalescent COVID-19. The donor label of this sample is uncertain. CDR3 nucleotide sequence: TGTGCCAGCAGCGTACGAGGCGAGCAGTACTTC. Amino acid sequence: CASSVRGEQYF.